This T cell receptor (beta chain) was identified during a study of blood T cell repertoires in COVID-19. Across the study: PBMCs, B-cell-depleted T cells, or T cells were the source of the cDNA or gDNA that made up the material.

This clone showed up just a few times. In the original workflow: It was from reference gene primer amplification that nucleated cell counts were estimated. The protocol was immunoSEQ multiplex PCR, while the TCRdb copy is restricted to in-frame clones and leaves out a portion. That table is the source of V, J and clone size, and D and trimming were worked out from the DNA. The sample lists tens of thousands of clones; around 82% were seen once. The clonotype was recovered from a man aged 45-65 years with active COVID-19. Sequenced sample: peripheral blood.

DNA of the CDR3: TGTGCCAGCAGCCCAGCGTACCCTAGCACAGATACGCAGTATTTT. It yields the protein CASSPAYPSTDTQYF. The chain couples TRBV27 to TRBJ2-3; D is unclear. CDR1 is MNHEY and CDR2 is SMNVEV in the germline V gene (reference sequence). Deletions cut 6 bases from V and 0 bases from J, with 13 bases between. CDR3 length: 15 residues.